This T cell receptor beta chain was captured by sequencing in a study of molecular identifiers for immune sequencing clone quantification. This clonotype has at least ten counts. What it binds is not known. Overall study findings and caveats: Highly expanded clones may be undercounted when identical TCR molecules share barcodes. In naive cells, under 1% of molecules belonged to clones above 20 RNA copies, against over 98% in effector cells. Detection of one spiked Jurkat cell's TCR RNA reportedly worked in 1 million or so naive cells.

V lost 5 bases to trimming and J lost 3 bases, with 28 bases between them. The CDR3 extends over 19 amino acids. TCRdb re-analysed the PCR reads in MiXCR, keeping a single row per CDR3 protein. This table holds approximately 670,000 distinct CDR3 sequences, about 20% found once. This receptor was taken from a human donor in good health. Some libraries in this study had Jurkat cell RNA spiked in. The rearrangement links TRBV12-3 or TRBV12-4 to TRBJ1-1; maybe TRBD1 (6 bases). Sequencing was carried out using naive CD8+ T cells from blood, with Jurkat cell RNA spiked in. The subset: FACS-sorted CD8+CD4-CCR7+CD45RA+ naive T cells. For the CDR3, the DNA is TGTGCCAGCAGTGGCTGGACAGAGGTCCGCAGTTATGTAGACACTGAAGCTTTCTTT. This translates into CASSGWTEVRSYVDTEAFF.